Listed here is a single TCR beta chain. The clone's antigen remains unknown. Base quality data are lacking; no much larger clone is found one base away. The CDR3 regions of human TCRbeta chains were analyzed by immunosequencing. Turning to the authors' computational methods: TCRs in the repertoires were matched against a reference library of SARS-CoV-2-specific TCRs that had been generated with the MIRA antigen-specificity platform. Breadth was defined as the fraction of unique TCRs that were SARS-CoV-2-associated, and depth was defined as the fraction of total T cells that were SARS-CoV-2-associated. Using the MIRA data, each spike-specific TCR was assigned both to the spike region to which the TCR was reactive and to a CD4 or CD8 class. Log10-transformed breadth and depth values were compared by one-way ANOVA with Sidak's multiple comparisons tests. TCRdb holds this immuneACCESS table with in-frame rearrangements only. Some clones are missing; in checked studies, unresolved V genes explain under half, and the rest has no known cause. V, J and clone size derive from that table, while D and trimming were established from the DNA sequence. Within this sample are about 130,000 clones, with 93% of them counted one time only. The top ten clones comprise around 3.1% of the sample.

These data are taken from a study of T cell responses to AZD1222 COVID-19 vaccine listed by TCRdb under 2021. Background for the entire study: AZD1222 recipients with second doses at about 4 weeks or about 12 weeks were pooled, because spike-specific TCR depth and breadth did not differ between schedules. TCR sequencing was performed for roughly 250 trial participants, of whom about 210 were given two doses of AZD1222 and 26 were given two doses of MenACWY control vaccine. Trial participants were enrolled into age subgroups of 18-55, 56-69 and 70-plus years, which contained about 160, 30 and 59 TCR-sequenced participants, respectively.

The time point label, read with the paper, signifies: baseline before first vaccination. Vaccinee samples came from UK trials COV001 and COV002, including a single-blind randomized controlled phase 2/3 trial of AZD1222 (ChAdOx1 nCoV-19) in healthy adults. For TCRbeta chain sequencing, PBMC samples from trial participants were taken at day 0 and at day 28 after the second dose. Points the paper makes about the study in general: In the small 56-69-year group, the increase in depth fell short of significance, most likely because of low power. After two AZD1222 doses, spike-specific TCR breadth and depth were significantly higher than at day 0 and than in MenACWY recipients. Conclusions about previously exposed vaccinees are limited, since just five or six AZD1222 recipients were seropositive for SARS-CoV-2 at baseline. The whole spike protein was spanned by vaccine-associated CD4 TCRs, and dominant responses were seen in regions 160-218 and 743-854. Participants were mostly white British and included more females than males, and it was suggested by the authors that clonal diversity may have been underestimated. Nearly half of unique spike-specific TCRs reportedly recognized epitopes outside regions mutated in the B.1.351 and B.1.1.7 variants. Because no day 14 peak-response samples were available, repertoires were characterized only after the peak T cell response.

The CDR3 covers 16 residues, taking in both the cysteine and the phenylalanine. Here the CDR3 DNA is all that survives: 48 bases in frame from base 1. The germline V gene (reference sequence) gives CDR1 as LNHDA and CDR2 as SQIVND. V loses 0 bases of germline sequence and J loses 2 bases, and the interval between the two ends is 11 bases. The clonotype was recovered from an adult in good health. The V gene is TRBV19 and the J gene is TRBJ1-5; a tentative D match to TRBD1 spans 5 bases. The source material was peripheral blood, sampled on day 0 of AZD1222 vaccination. The CDR3 region reads CASSIDDPRGNQPQHF. The DNA sequence is as follows: TGTGCCAGTAGTATAGATGACCCCAGGGGCAATCAGCCCCAGCATTTT.